Shown below are 2 T cell receptor beta chains from a single sample sequenced in a study of monozygotic twins with inflammatory bowel disease. TCRdb reanalyzed the 5' RACE reads, giving one entry per CDR3 protein sequence and no DNA. The sample shows some 200,000 distinct CDR3 sequences, and 6% to 9% sits with its ten largest clones. The sample was blood. These receptor sequences come from a human donor with ulcerative colitis or Crohn's disease, or a healthy co-twin of an affected twin (not recorded which).

The V gene is TRBV20-1, the J gene TRBJ2-1; TCRdb's D call, TRBD2, is unchecked because there is no DNA. Germline CDR1 is DFQATT and CDR2 is SNEGSKA (reference sequence). The CDR3 spans 13 residues. The CDR3 reads CSKTSGTYNEQFF.

V and J are TRBV4-2 and TRBJ1-4; with no DNA, the TCRdb D assignment of TRBD1 cannot be verified. The CDR3 has 14 amino acids. The V gene's germline CDR1 is LGHNA and CDR2 YNFKEQ. CDR3 in amino acids: CASSHGTVIEKLFF.